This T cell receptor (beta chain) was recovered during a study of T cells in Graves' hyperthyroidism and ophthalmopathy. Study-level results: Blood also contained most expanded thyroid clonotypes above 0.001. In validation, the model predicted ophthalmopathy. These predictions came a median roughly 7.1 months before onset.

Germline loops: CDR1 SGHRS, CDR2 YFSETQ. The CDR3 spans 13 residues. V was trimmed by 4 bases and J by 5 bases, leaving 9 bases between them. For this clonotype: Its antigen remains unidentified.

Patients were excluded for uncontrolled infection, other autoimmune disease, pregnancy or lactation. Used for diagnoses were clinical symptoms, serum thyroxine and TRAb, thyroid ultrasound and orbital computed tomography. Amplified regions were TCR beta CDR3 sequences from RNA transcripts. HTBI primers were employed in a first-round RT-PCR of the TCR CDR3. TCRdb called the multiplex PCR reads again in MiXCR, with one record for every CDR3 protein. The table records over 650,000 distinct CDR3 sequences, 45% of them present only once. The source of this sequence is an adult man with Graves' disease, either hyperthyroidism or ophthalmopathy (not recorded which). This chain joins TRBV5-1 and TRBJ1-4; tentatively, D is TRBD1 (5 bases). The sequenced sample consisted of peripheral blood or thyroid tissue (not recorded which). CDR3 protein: CASSTTGNEKLFF. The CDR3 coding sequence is TGCGCCAGCAGCACCACAGGAAATGAAAAACTGTTTTTT.